A single sample is the source of the 26 T cell receptor beta chains below, sequenced in a study of cytomegalovirus exposure and HLA in healthy donors. PCR was performed using 60 Vbeta and 13 Jbeta primers. Assay used: immunoSEQ multiplex PCR; TCRdb lists only in-frame clones, some missing. The sample has 100,000 or so clones, about 72% seen once. Source material: PBMCs. The receptor set was obtained from a man younger than 45 in good health and CMV-seronegative.

This chain links TRBV6-6 with TRBJ2-2, with D possibly matching TRBD1 (6 bases). Germline CDR1 is MNHNY and CDR2 is SVGAGI (reference sequence). The CDR3 totals 14 residues. V lost 6 bases, J lost 7 bases, and 15 bases lay in between. DNA of the CDR3: TGTGCCAGCAGAGGGAGCAGGGGCGGCGGGGAGCTGTTTTTT. Amino acids: CASRGSRGGGELFF.

This rearrangement joins TRBV7-2 to TRBJ1-5; 8 nucleotides align to TRBD1. The V gene end was trimmed by 3 bases and the J gene end by 6 bases; junction bases not matched to a gene: 7. This CDR3 is built from 15 residues. Germline CDR1 is SGHTA and CDR2 is FQGNSA. This CDR3 reads CASSFKAGGPQPQHF. The CDR3 nucleotides are TGTGCCAGCAGCTTTAAGGCAGGGGGCCCTCAGCCCCAGCATTTT.

A few counts support this clone. The V gene is TRBV9, the J gene TRBJ2-7; D is possibly TRBD1 (6 bases). V gave up 3 bases and J gave up 3 bases, with 16 bases separating them. The CDR3 contains 15 residues. Germline CDR1 SGDLS, CDR2 YYNGEE. CDR3 sequence: CASSETGTPNYEQYF. The CDR3, as DNA: TGTGCCAGCAGCGAAACCGGGACACCTAACTACGAGCAGTACTTC.

V is TRBV19 and J is TRBJ2-7; 8 nucleotides align to TRBD1. The germline CDR1 and CDR2 sequences are LNHDA and SQIVND (reference sequence). The CDR3 extends over 15 amino acids. J gave up 3 bases and V 3 bases, and 7 bases lay outside the gene matches. CDR3 protein: CASSIDGTGYYEQYF. CDR3 DNA: TGTGCCAGTAGTATTGATGGGACAGGTTACTACGAGCAGTACTTC.

In its sample, this clone was seen a few times. The V and J genes are TRBV7-9 and TRBJ2-7, with 11 bases matching TRBD2. The CDR3 runs to 15 residues. The V gene end was trimmed by 4 bases and the J gene end by 5 bases; junction bases not matched to a gene: 7. From germline, CDR1 is SEHNR and CDR2 FQNEAQ (reference sequence). CDR3 DNA: TGTGCCAGCAGCTCGACACTAGCGGGAGCGGACGAGCAGTACTTC. Translated: CASSSTLAGADEQYF.

This clone was picked up a small number of times. The chain employs TRBV4-2 and TRBJ1-6; TRBD1 aligns across 9 bases. The CDR3 covers 16 residues. V shed 0 bases and J 7 bases; nucleotides not matched to a gene: 4. CDR1 and CDR2 from the germline V gene are LGHNA and YNFKEQ. Written as DNA, the CDR3 is TGTGCCAGCAGCCAAGATACCGGGACAGGGAATTCACCCCTCCACTTT. Amino acid sequence: CASSQDTGTGNSPLHF.

This clone was seen a handful of times. This chain links TRBV18 with TRBJ1-2, with 9 nucleotides matching TRBD1. The CDR3 totals 14 residues. Germline values: CDR1 KGHSH, CDR2 LQKENI. With V trimmed by 5 bases and J by 4 bases, 5 bases remained unmatched. In nucleotides, the CDR3 is TGTGCCAGCTCAGCAGAACAGGGGGCCTATGGCTACACCTTC. Translated, it gives CASSAEQGAYGYTF.

The chain uses TRBV5-8 and TRBJ1-1; 7 bases line up with TRBD1. In germline, CDR1 is SGHTS, CDR2 YDEGEE. The CDR3 loop spans 15 amino acids. V shed 5 bases, J shed 2 bases, and the junction held 9 bases outside the gene matches. CDR3 region: CASRFVTGANTEAFF. CDR3 sequence (DNA): TGTGCCAGCAGATTCGTTACAGGGGCTAACACTGAAGCTTTCTTT.

The J gene is TRBJ1-5, the V gene TRBV2; 7 positions agree with TRBD1. CDR1 and CDR2 from the germline V gene are SNHLY and FYNNEI. This CDR3 is built from 14 residues. Germline trimming cut 5 bases from V and 2 bases from J; bases unmatched to any gene: 3. The CDR3 region has the DNA TGTGCCAGCAGTCGACAGGGTGGCAATCAGCCCCAGCATTTT. It translates to CASSRQGGNQPQHF.

The chain uses TRBV30 and TRBJ1-2, with TRBD1 matching over 9 bases. CDR1 and CDR2 (germline): GTSNPN, SVGIG (reference sequence). CDR3 size: 14 residues. V shed 0 bases, J shed 10 bases, and the junction held 9 bases outside the gene matches. CDR3 amino acids: CAWSVRDREGLYTF. Written as DNA, the CDR3 is TGTGCCTGGAGTGTGCGGGACAGGGAGGGCCTCTACACCTTC.

This clone was picked up one time. This rearrangement joins TRBV4-1 to TRBJ1-2; no firm D call. Germline V gene sequence: CDR1 MGHRA, CDR2 YSYEKL. The CDR3 contains 16 residues. V was cut by 4 bases and J by 4 bases, with 19 bases left in between. In DNA form, the CDR3 reads TGCGCCAGCAGCCTAGTTGGCCATAACGACTTCTATGGCTACACCTTC. Amino acids: CASSLVGHNDFYGYTF.

This sequence joins TRBV7-9 and TRBJ2-5, with TRBD2 matching 11 bases. The V segment lost 0 bases and the J segment 5 bases; nucleotides outside the gene matches: 8. The CDR3 has 17 amino acids. Germline V CDR1 and CDR2: SEHNR, FQNEAQ (reference sequence). Written as DNA, the CDR3 is TGTGCCAGCAGCTTAGCAAGGCCTAGCGGGGGGTCCGAGACCCAGTACTTC. Translation gives CASSLARPSGGSETQYF.

The J gene is TRBJ2-1, the V gene TRBV10-2, with 11 bases matching TRBD2. Per the germline V gene, CDR1 is WSHSY and CDR2 is SAAADI. V was clipped by 4 bases and J by 6 bases; unmatched bases: 29. CDR3 length: 23 amino acids. Here the CDR3 reads CASSALGFVRLAGPGESCNEQFF. For the CDR3, the DNA is TGCGCCAGCAGTGCTCTCGGTTTTGTCAGACTAGCGGGACCTGGGGAGAGCTGCAATGAGCAGTTCTTC.

The chain joins TRBV7-3 to TRBJ2-7, with D tentatively TRBD2 (6 bases). V was pared by 5 bases and J by 3 bases, with 17 bases between. Germline V gives CDR1 SGHTA, CDR2 FQGTGA. CDR3 size: 15 residues. CDR3 region: CASSPTGGAYYEQYF. The DNA for the CDR3 is TGTGCCAGCAGCCCCACGGGCGGGGCTTACTACGAGCAGTACTTC.

The chain is built from TRBV27 and TRBJ1-1; 7 positions match TRBD1. Unmatched junction bases numbered 7, after V lost 0 bases and J lost 3 bases. The CDR3 is 16 amino acids. Germline CDR1 is MNHEY and CDR2 is SMNVEV (reference sequence). The CDR3 reads CASSLSGTAAYTEAFF. CDR3 in DNA: TGTGCCAGCAGTTTATCGGGGACAGCTGCCTACACTGAAGCTTTCTTT.

This rearrangement joins TRBV28 to TRBJ2-7, with 12 bases fitting TRBD2. J lost 7 bases, V lost 5 bases, and 9 bases had no gene match. The V gene's germline CDR1 is MDHEN and CDR2 SYDVKM. This CDR3 region has 15 residues. The chain's CDR3 is CASSIALAGGREQYF. DNA of the CDR3: TGTGCCAGCAGTATTGCCCTAGCGGGAGGGCGGGAGCAGTACTTC.

V usage is TRBV28 and J usage is TRBJ1-1; D is perhaps TRBD1 (6 bases). CDR1 is MDHEN, CDR2 SYDVKM, per germline. Between the trimmed V and J ends, which lost 6 bases and 5 bases, there was a span of 22 bases. The CDR3 length is 16 residues. The CDR3 region is CASSRGGSQGRTEAFF. CDR3 nucleotide sequence: TGTGCCAGCAGCCGTGGGGGCTCACAGGGAAGAACTGAAGCTTTCTTT.

This clone appeared a single time. The genes are TRBV19 and TRBJ1-1, with TRBD1 matching 8 bases. The CDR3 consists of 14 residues. From germline, CDR1 is LNHDA and CDR2 SQIVND (reference sequence). V shed 3 bases and J 8 bases; nucleotides not matched to a gene: 8. The CDR3 region has the DNA TGTGCCAGTAGTATCGGACAGGGTAAAGCGGAAGCTTTCTTT. It codes for CASSIGQGKAEAFF.

The rearrangement joins TRBV5-1 to TRBJ2-7, with D possibly matching TRBD2 (6 bases). CDR1 is SGHRS and CDR2 is YFSETQ in the germline V gene. The CDR3 has 14 amino acids. V gave up 2 bases and J gave up 7 bases, with 16 bases separating them. The CDR3 sequence is CASSFAERAGEQYF. The CDR3 region has the DNA TGCGCCAGCAGCTTCGCGGAGCGGGCTGGGGAGCAGTACTTC.

The DNA of the CDR3 is TGCAGCGTGGGCAGTGGGGGAGGCACTGAAGCTTTCTTT. It yields the protein CSVGSGGGTEAFF. The V gene is TRBV29-1, the J gene TRBJ1-1, with D perhaps matching TRBD1 (5 bases). From germline, CDR1 is SQVTM and CDR2 ANQGSEA. V lost 6 bases and J 4 bases, leaving 15 bases between the germline ends. The length of the CDR3 is 13 residues.

This clone came up a few times. The chain recombines TRBV7-2 with TRBJ2-7; 9 nucleotides agree with TRBD1. Germline trimming cut 6 bases from V and 6 bases from J; bases unmatched to any gene: 6. The CDR3 covers 13 residues. Germline V gene sequence: CDR1 SGHTA, CDR2 FQGNSA. CDR3 coding DNA: TGTGCCAGCAGTCAACAGGGGGCGGGCGAGCAGTACTTC. Its translation: CASSQQGAGEQYF.

The V and J genes are TRBV7-9 and TRBJ1-4; 7 nucleotides align to TRBD1. Germline trimming cut 5 bases from V and 8 bases from J; bases unmatched to any gene: 14. Per the germline V gene, CDR1 is SEHNR and CDR2 is FQNEAQ (reference sequence). The CDR3 has 16 amino acids. This chain's CDR3 is CASSPVDRDRREKLFF. The CDR3 bases are TGTGCCAGCAGCCCCGTTGACCGGGACAGACGGGAAAAACTGTTTTTT.

The V call is TRBV5-8, the J call TRBJ1-1, with a tentative D call TRBD1 (5 bases). Trimming removed 3 bases from V and 5 bases from J, with 17 bases in between. Germline CDR1 and CDR2: SGHTS and YDEGEE. This CDR3 region has 15 residues. CDR3 nucleotide sequence: TGTGCCAGCAGCTCGGGGGTCCGGGATGGGACTGAAGCTTTCTTT. Residues: CASSSGVRDGTEAFF.

V gene TRBV7-9 combines with J gene TRBJ1-5, with 7 bases that match TRBD1. The V gene end was trimmed by 8 bases and the J gene end by 6 bases; junction bases not matched to a gene: 4. CDR1 is SEHNR, CDR2 FQNEAQ, per germline (reference sequence). This CDR3 spans 12 amino acids. The CDR3 DNA is TGTGCCAGCCAGAGGGGGCCTCAGCCCCAGCATTTT. Translating it yields CASQRGPQPQHF.

Only a few counts were recorded for this clone. The chain has TRBV29-1 and TRBJ2-5, with D possibly matching TRBD2 (6 bases). V was shortened by 6 bases and J by 4 bases, with 33 bases between the two germline ends. The CDR3 consists of 19 residues. Looked up from germline, CDR1 is SQVTM and CDR2 is ANQGSEA. DNA of the CDR3: TGCAGCGTCGCCGGTGACCCTCGTAGCCTGGGACTTATTATAGAGACCCAGTACTTC. Amino acids: CSVAGDPRSLGLIIETQYF.

V and J are TRBV7-9 and TRBJ1-1, with D uncertain. The CDR3 is 14 amino acids. Germline CDR1 SEHNR, CDR2 FQNEAQ (reference sequence). V gave up 1 base and J gave up 1 base, with 7 bases separating them. The CDR3 loop is CASSLVPGNTEAFF. The CDR3 DNA sequence: TGTGCCAGCAGCTTAGTGCCGGGGAACACTGAAGCTTTCTTT. Drawing the rest from reference TRBV7-9 and TRBJ1-1, the complete variable domain is DTGVSQNPRHKITKRGQNVTFRCDPISEHNRLYWYRQTLGQGPEFLTYFQNEAQLEKSRLLSDRFSAERPKGSFSTLEIQRTEQGDSAMYLCASSLVPGNTEAFFGQGTRLTVV.